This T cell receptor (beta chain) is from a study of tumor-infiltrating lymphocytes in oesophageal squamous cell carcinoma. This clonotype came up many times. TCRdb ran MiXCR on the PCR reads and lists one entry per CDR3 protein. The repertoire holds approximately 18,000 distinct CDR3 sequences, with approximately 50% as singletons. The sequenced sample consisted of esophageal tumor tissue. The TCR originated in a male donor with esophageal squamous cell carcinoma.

CDR3 protein: CASSLVIYEQYF. The CDR3 region has the DNA TGTGCCAGCAGCTTAGTTATCTACGAGCAGTACTTC. The chain is built from TRBV11-2 and TRBJ2-7; D call uncertain. This CDR3 has 12 residues. The V end was cut by 1 base, the J end by 3 bases, with 4 bases between. Germline loops: CDR1 SGHAT, CDR2 FQNNGV.